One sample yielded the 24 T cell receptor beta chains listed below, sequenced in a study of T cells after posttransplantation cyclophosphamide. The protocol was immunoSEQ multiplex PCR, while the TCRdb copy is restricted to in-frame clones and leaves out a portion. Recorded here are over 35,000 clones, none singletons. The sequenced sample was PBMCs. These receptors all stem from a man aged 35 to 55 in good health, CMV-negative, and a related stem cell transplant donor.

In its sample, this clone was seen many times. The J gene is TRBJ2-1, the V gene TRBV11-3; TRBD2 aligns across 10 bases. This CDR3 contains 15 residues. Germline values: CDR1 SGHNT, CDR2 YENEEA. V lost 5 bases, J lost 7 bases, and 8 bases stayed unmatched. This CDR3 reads CASSPGLAAGNEQFF. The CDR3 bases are TGTGCCAGCAGCCCCGGACTAGCGGCGGGGAATGAGCAGTTCTTC.

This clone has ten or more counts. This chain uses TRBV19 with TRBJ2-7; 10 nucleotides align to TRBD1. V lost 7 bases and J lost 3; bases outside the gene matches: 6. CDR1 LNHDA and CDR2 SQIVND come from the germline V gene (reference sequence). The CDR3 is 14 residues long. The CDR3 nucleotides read TGTGCCAGTAAGATGACAGGGGGCAGCTACGAGCAGTACTTC. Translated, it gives CASKMTGGSYEQYF.

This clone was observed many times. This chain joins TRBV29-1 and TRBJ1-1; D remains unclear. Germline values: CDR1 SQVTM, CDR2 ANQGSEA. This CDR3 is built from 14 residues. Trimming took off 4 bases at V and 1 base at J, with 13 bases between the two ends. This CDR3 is CSVGRSGKNTEAFF. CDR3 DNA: TGCAGCGTTGGACGTAGCGGGAAGAACACTGAAGCTTTCTTT.

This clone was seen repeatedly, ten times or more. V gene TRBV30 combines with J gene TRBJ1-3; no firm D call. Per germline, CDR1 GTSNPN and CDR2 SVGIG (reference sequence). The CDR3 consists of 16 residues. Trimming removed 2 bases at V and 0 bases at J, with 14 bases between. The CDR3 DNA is TGTGCCTGGAGTAGAGGGAACCCCAGCTCTGGAAACACCATATATTTT. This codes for CAWSRGNPSSGNTIYF.

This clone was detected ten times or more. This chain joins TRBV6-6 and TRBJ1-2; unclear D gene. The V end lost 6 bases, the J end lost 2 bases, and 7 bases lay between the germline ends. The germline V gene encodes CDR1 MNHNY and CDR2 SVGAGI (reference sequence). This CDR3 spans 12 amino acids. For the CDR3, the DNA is TGTGCCAGCAGCCCCTCCAACTATGGCTACACCTTC. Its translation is CASSPSNYGYTF.

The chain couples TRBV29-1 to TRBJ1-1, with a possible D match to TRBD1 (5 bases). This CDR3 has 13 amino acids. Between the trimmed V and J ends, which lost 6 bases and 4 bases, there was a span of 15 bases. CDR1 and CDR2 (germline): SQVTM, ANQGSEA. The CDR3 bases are TGCAGCGTGTCAGGGTCGGGGGGCACTGAAGCTTTCTTT. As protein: CSVSGSGGTEAFF. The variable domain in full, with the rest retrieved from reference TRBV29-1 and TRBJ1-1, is SAVISQKPSRDICQRGTSLTIQCQVDSQVTMMFWYRQQPGQSLTLIATANQGSEATYESGFVIDKFPISRPNLTFSTLTVSNMSPEDSSIYLCSVSGSGGTEAFFGQGTRLTVV.

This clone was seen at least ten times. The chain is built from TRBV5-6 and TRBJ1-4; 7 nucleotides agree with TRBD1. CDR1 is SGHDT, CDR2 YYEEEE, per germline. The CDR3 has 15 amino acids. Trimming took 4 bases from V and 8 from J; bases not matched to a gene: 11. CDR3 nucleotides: TGTGCCAGCAGCCCGCAGACAGGGAAAGGAGAAAAACTGTTTTTT. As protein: CASSPQTGKGEKLFF.

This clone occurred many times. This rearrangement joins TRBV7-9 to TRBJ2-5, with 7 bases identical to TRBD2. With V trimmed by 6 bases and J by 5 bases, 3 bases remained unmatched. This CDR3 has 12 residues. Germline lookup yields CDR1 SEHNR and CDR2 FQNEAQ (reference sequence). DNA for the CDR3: TGTGCCAGCAGGCGGGGGATGGAGACCCAGTACTTC. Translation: CASRRGMETQYF.

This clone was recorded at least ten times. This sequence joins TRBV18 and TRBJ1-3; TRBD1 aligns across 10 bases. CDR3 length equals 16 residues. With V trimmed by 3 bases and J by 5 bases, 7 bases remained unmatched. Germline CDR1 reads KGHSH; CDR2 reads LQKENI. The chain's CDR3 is CASSPQNDRGRNTIYF. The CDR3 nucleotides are TGTGCCAGCTCACCGCAGAATGACAGGGGGCGAAACACCATATATTTT. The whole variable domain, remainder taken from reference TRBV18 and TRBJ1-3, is NAGVMQNPRHLVRRRGQEARLRCSPMKGHSHVYWYRQLPEEGLKFMVYLQKENIIDESGMPKERFSAEFPKEGPSILRIQQVVRGDSAAYFCASSPQNDRGRNTIYFGEGSWLTVV.

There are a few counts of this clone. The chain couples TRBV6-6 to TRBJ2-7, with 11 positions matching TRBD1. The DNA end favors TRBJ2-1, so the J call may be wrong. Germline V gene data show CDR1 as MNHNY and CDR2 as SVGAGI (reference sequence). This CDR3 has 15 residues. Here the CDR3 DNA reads TGTGCCAGCAGTTCCGGGACAGGGGGTTCCTACGAGCAGTTCTTC. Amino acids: CASSSGTGGSYEQFF.

The CDR3 region is CASSPGAVTKNIQYF. The DNA of the CDR3 is TGTGCCAGCTCACCAGGAGCTGTGACCAAAAACATTCAGTACTTC. This chain links TRBV18 with TRBJ2-4; D remains ambiguous. There are 15 residues in the CDR3. Germline V gene data show CDR1 as KGHSH and CDR2 as LQKENI. V shed 2 bases and J shed 2 bases, with 10 bases lying between them.

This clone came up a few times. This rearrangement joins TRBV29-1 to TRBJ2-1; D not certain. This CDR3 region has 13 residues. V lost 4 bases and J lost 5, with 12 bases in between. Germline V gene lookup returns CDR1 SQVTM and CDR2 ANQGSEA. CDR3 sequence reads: CSVVTPSNNEQFF. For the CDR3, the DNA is TGCAGCGTTGTAACTCCATCTAACAATGAGCAGTTCTTC.

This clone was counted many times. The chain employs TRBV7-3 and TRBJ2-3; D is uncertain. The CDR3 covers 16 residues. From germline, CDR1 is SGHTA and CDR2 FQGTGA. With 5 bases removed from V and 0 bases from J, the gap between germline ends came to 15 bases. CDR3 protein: CASSPRYELSTDTQYF. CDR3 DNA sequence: TGTGCCAGCAGCCCCCGGTACGAACTTAGCACAGATACGCAGTATTTT.

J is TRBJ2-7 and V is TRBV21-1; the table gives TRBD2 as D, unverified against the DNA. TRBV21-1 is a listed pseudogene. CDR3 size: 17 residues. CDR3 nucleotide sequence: TGTGCCAGCAGCGCACGACCGCGGGGCGGGAGGCCCTACGAGCAGTACGTC. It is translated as CASSARPRGGRPYEQYV.

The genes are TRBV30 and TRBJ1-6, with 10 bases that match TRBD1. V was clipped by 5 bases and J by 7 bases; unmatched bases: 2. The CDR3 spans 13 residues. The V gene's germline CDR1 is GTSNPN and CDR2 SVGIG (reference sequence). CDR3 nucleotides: TGTGCCTGGGACAGGGGGCGGAATTCACCCCTCCACTTT. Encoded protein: CAWDRGRNSPLHF.

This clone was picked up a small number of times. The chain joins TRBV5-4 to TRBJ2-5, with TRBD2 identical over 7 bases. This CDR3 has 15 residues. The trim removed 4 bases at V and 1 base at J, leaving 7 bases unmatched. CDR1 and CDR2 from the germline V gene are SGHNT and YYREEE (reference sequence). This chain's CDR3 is CASSLGLAGQETQYF. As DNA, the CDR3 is TGTGCCAGCAGCCTGGGGTTAGCGGGCCAAGAGACCCAGTACTTC.

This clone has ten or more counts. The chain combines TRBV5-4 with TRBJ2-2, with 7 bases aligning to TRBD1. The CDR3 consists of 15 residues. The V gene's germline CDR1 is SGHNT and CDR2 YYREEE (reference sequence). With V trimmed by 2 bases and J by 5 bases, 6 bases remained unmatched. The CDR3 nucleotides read TGTGCCAGCAGCTTAGAGGGGGCGACGACCGGGGAGCTGTTTTTT. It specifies CASSLEGATTGELFF.

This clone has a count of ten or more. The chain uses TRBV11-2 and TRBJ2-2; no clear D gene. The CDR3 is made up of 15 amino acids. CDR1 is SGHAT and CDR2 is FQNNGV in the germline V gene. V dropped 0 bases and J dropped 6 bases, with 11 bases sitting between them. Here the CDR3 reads CASSLEGSLAGELFF. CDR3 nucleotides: TGTGCCAGCAGCTTAGAGGGCAGCTTGGCCGGGGAGCTGTTTTTT.

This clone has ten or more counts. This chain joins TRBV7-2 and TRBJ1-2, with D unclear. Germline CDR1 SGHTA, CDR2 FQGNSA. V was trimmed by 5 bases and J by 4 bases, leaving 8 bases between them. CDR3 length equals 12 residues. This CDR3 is CASSPGIYGYTF. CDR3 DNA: TGTGCCAGCAGCCCGGGAATCTATGGCTACACCTTC.

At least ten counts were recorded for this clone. CDR3 DNA: TGCAGCGTTGGCGGGGGGACAGGGCGGACCGGGGAGCTGTTTTTT. It encodes CSVGGGTGRTGELFF. The J gene is TRBJ2-2, the V gene TRBV29-1; the D gene is possibly TRBD1 (9 bases). V lost 4 bases and J 5 bases, leaving 17 bases between the germline ends. The length of the CDR3 is 15 residues. Germline V CDR1 and CDR2: SQVTM, ANQGSEA.

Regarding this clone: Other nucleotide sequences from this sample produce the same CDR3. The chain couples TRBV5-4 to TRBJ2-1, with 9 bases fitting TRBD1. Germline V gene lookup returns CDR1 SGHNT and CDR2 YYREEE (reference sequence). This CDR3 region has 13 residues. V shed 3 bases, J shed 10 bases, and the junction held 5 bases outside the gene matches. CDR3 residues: CASSWDRVGEQFF. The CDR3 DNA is TGTGCCAGCAGCTGGGACAGGGTGGGCGAGCAGTTCTTC.

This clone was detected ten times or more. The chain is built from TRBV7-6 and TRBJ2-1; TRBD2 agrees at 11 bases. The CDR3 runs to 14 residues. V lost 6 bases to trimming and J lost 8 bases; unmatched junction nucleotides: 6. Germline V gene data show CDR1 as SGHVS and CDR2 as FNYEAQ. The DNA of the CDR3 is TGTGCCAGCAGACTTAGCGGGGGGGCTGATGAGCAGTTCTTC. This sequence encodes CASRLSGGADEQFF.

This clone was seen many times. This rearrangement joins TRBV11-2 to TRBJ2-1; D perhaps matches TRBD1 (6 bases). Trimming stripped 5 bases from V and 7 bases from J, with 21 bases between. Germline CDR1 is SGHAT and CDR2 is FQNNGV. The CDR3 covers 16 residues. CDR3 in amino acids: CASSTPPRTARNEQFF. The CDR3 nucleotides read TGTGCCAGCAGCACTCCACCCCGGACAGCCCGAAATGAGCAGTTCTTC.

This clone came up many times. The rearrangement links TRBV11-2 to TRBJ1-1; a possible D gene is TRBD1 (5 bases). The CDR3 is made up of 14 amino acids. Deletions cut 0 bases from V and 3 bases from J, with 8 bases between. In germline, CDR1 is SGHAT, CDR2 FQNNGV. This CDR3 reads CASSLEGEDTEAFF. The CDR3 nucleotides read TGTGCCAGCAGCTTAGAGGGGGAGGACACTGAAGCTTTCTTT.